This T cell receptor (beta chain) derives from a study of CD4 T cells in relation to SARS-CoV-2 and coronaviruses. The overall study: After 10 days of antigen culture, PBMC TCR beta CDR3s were sequenced. The HLA restriction of the shared crossreactive spike epitopes was mapped.

Profiled with immunoSEQ multiplex PCR; TCRdb holds only in-frame clones, not every one. The sample carries about 37,000 clones, around 82% recorded once. Over 80,000 naive or memory CD4+ cells were cultured with CEF peptides for under 12 days. The CDR3 runs to 13 residues. J gave up 2 bases and V 3 bases, and 0 bases lay outside the gene matches. Germline CDR1 is LNHNV and CDR2 is YYDKDF (reference sequence). Study outcomes and limitations: Memory recall responses, not primary responses primed in culture, are what the assay detects.

Turning to this clone: Its antigen is unknown.

The TCR was taken from an adult with COVID-19. The chain carries TRBV15 and TRBJ2-5, with 7 bases lining up with TRBD1. The sample comprised naive CD4+ T cells from PBMCs, cultured in vitro. The subset: naive CD4+ T cells isolated by negative enrichment. The CDR3 DNA reads TGTGCCACCAGCAGGGACAGGCAAGAGACCCAGTACTTC. Translating gives CATSRDRQETQYF.